These 26 T cell receptor beta chains originate from one sample sequenced in a study of blood T cell repertoires in COVID-19. Profiling relied on immunoSEQ multiplex PCR, and the TCRdb table lists in-frame clones only, not all of them. Among 150,000 to 200,000 clones listed, around 86% were seen once. The sequenced sample was peripheral blood. These receptors came from a middle-aged man with active or convalescent COVID-19.

The rearrangement joins TRBV6-5 to TRBJ1-1; 9 bases map to TRBD1. Germline assignment: CDR1 MNHEY and CDR2 SVGAGI. This CDR3 region has 14 residues. The ends lost 2 bases at V and 3 bases at J; junction bases unmatched: 1. CDR3: CASSYGQGYTEAFF. CDR3 coding DNA: TGTGCCAGCAGTTACGGACAGGGGTACACTGAAGCTTTCTTT.

The table lists this clone with a count of one. The chain couples TRBV6-2 or TRBV6-3 to TRBJ2-7, with 9 bases fitting TRBD2. V was pared by 4 bases and J by 0 bases, with 4 bases of the junction left unmatched. The CDR3 contains 15 residues. Germline CDR1 MNHEY, CDR2 SVGEGT. CDR3 coding DNA: TGTGCCAGCAGTTCTAGACTAGCGGACTCCTACGAGCAGTACTTC. It is translated as CASSSRLADSYEQYF.

The J gene is TRBJ1-1, the V gene TRBV27, with 7 bases matching TRBD1. The germline gives CDR1 MNHEY, CDR2 SMNVEV (reference sequence). This CDR3 comprises 15 residues. V shed 5 bases, J shed 5 bases, and the junction held 11 bases outside the gene matches. CDR3 coding DNA: TGTGCCAGCAGTCTTTACAGGGGCGCATCAACTGAAGCTTTCTTT. Its translation is CASSLYRGASTEAFF.

The sample holds a few counts of this clone. V gene TRBV27 combines with J gene TRBJ1-2; D perhaps matches TRBD1 (5 bases). V was clipped by 1 base and J by 7 bases, with 10 bases between them. From germline, CDR1 is MNHEY and CDR2 SMNVEV (reference sequence). This CDR3 has 13 amino acids. This chain's CDR3 is CASSLLGGVGYTF. CDR3 DNA: TGTGCCAGCAGTTTATTGGGAGGGGTTGGCTACACCTTC.

The chain couples TRBV27 to TRBJ2-1; 7 bases map to TRBD2. The ends lost 6 bases at V and 6 bases at J; junction bases unmatched: 14. This CDR3 spans 16 amino acids. Germline assignment: CDR1 MNHEY and CDR2 SMNVEV (reference sequence). CDR3 DNA: TGTGCCAGCAGGTCCGCCTTGGCGGGGGACTTCAATGAGCAGTTCTTC. Protein sequence: CASRSALAGDFNEQFF.

V is TRBV5-5 and J is TRBJ1-2; TRBD1 matches 10 bases. The CDR3 contains 17 residues. V shed 2 bases and J 6 bases; nucleotides not matched to a gene: 13. Germline CDR1 reads SGHKS; CDR2 reads YYEKEE (reference sequence). The CDR3 sequence is CASSFEGGQGTWNGYTF. CDR3 nucleotides: TGTGCCAGCAGCTTTGAGGGGGGACAGGGGACTTGGAATGGCTACACCTTC.

The chain couples TRBV5-1 to TRBJ2-5, with D unresolved. Trimming took off 6 bases at V and 0 bases at J, with 6 bases between the two ends. The CDR3 runs to 12 residues. The germline CDR1 and CDR2 sequences are SGHRS and YFSETQ. The DNA of the CDR3 is TGCGCCAGCAATGAGAACCAAGAGACCCAGTACTTC. Protein sequence: CASNENQETQYF.

The chain joins TRBV5-1 to TRBJ2-3; a weak D match, TRBD2 (6 bases). Trimming took 4 bases from V and 6 from J, leaving 21 bases between them. Per the germline V gene, CDR1 is SGHRS and CDR2 is YFSETQ. The CDR3 is 16 amino acids. The CDR3 nucleotides read TGCGCCAGCAGCCCAGTTACTGTAGTAGGAGGGGATACGCAGTATTTT. Amino acid sequence: CASSPVTVVGGDTQYF. The variable domain in full, with the rest retrieved from reference TRBV5-1 and TRBJ2-3, is KAGVTQTPRYLIKTRGQQVTLSCSPISGHRSVSWYQQTPGQGLQFLFEYFSETQRNKGNFPGRFSGRQFSNSRSEMNVSTLELGDSALYLCASSPVTVVGGDTQYFGPGTRLTVL.

This clone has a single count. This chain links TRBV7-2 with TRBJ1-4, with D hard to call. The CDR3 consists of 14 residues. Looked up from germline, CDR1 is SGHTA and CDR2 is FQGNSA. V was trimmed by 2 bases and J by 3 bases, leaving 7 bases between them. The CDR3 here is CASSLISANEKLFF. The CDR3 nucleotides read TGTGCCAGCAGCTTAATATCGGCTAATGAAAAACTGTTTTTT.

The rearrangement joins TRBV5-5 to TRBJ2-2, with TRBD1 identical over 7 bases. Losses at the gene ends were 4 bases for V and 3 bases for J; bases not matched to a gene: 3. CDR1 is SGHKS, CDR2 YYEKEE, per germline (reference sequence). This CDR3 is built from 14 residues. CDR3 loop: CASSPGQYTGELFF. Written as DNA, the CDR3 is TGTGCCAGCAGCCCGGGACAGTACACCGGGGAGCTGTTTTTT.

J is TRBJ2-1 and V is TRBV7-2; unclear D gene. This CDR3 spans 11 amino acids. The V end was cut by 6 bases, the J end by 12 bases, with 12 bases between. Germline CDR1 SGHTA, CDR2 FQGNSA. CDR3 sequence (DNA): TGTGCCAGCAGTTCGGGTCTTTTGCAGTTCTTC. Its protein is CASSSGLLQFF. The full variable domain, its missing parts supplied by reference TRBV7-2 and TRBJ2-1, is GAGVSQSPSNKVTEKGKDVELRCDPISGHTALYWYRQSLGQGLEFLIYFQGNSAPDKSGLPSDRFSAERTGGSVSTLTIQRTQQEDSAVYLCASSSGLLQFFGPGTRLTVL.

This clone was recorded once. The CDR3 nucleotides are TGTGCCAGCACCAAAGGTACAGGGCGAATGGAGGAGACCCAGTACTTC. Translation gives CASTKGTGRMEETQYF. V usage is TRBV11-3 and J usage is TRBJ2-5, with D possibly TRBD1 on 6 matching bases. Germline values: CDR1 SGHNT, CDR2 YENEEA. V was trimmed by 7 bases and J by 5 bases, leaving 23 bases between them. CDR3 size: 16 residues.

The chain has TRBV2 and TRBJ1-5; TRBD1 matches 8 bases. The CDR3 sequence is 15 residues long. Germline V gives CDR1 SNHLY, CDR2 FYNNEI. The ends lost 2 bases at V and 2 bases at J; junction bases unmatched: 2. This CDR3 reads CASSEQGAGNQPQHF. In DNA form, the CDR3 reads TGTGCCAGCAGTGAACAGGGGGCAGGCAATCAGCCCCAGCATTTT.

J is TRBJ1-1 and V is TRBV5-4; possibly TRBD1 for D (5 bases). The CDR3 is 12 amino acids. Trimming took 1 base from V and 11 from J, leaving 12 bases between them. Germline CDR1 is SGHNT and CDR2 is YYREEE (reference sequence). CDR3 DNA: TGTGCCAGCAGCTTGTGGGGGGAGAGGGCTTTCTTT. The encoded protein is CASSLWGERAFF.

The chain joins TRBV18 to TRBJ2-1, with D perhaps matching TRBD2 (6 bases). Trimming took 0 bases from V and 2 from J, leaving 11 bases between them. Looked up from germline, CDR1 is KGHSH and CDR2 is LQKENI. The CDR3 is 16 amino acids. DNA for the CDR3: TGTGCCAGCTCACCACCGGCTAGCGTTACCTACAATGAGCAGTTCTTC. Protein product: CASSPPASVTYNEQFF.

This rearrangement joins TRBV6-6 to TRBJ1-1, with D tentatively TRBD1 (6 bases). The CDR3 runs to 15 residues. The V and J ends lost 4 bases and 0 bases respectively, with 12 bases between them. The V gene's germline CDR1 is MNHNY and CDR2 SVGAGI (reference sequence). The CDR3 nucleotides are TGTGCCAGCAGTTCCTGGACAGTAATGAACACTGAAGCTTTCTTT. Translation: CASSSWTVMNTEAFF.

The rearrangement links TRBV5-1 to TRBJ2-3; D ambiguous. Per germline, CDR1 SGHRS and CDR2 YFSETQ. The CDR3 covers 13 residues. Trimming shortened V by 0 bases and J by 4 bases, and 6 bases separated the two germline ends. In DNA, the CDR3 is TGCGCCAGCAGCTTGGGTCTCCCAGATACGCAGTATTTT. This translates into CASSLGLPDTQYF.

This clone was recorded once. The V and J genes are TRBV6-1 and TRBJ2-3; D unresolved. From germline, CDR1 is MNHNS and CDR2 SASEGT. The length of the CDR3 is 15 residues. Trimming shortened V by 2 bases and J by 0 bases, and 9 bases separated the two germline ends. The DNA of the CDR3 is TGTGCCAGCAGTGAAACAGTCGCAAGCACAGATACGCAGTATTTT. This codes for CASSETVASTDTQYF.

The V gene is TRBV3-1 (or the pseudogene TRBV3-2), the J gene TRBJ1-2, with TRBD1 matching over 8 bases. This CDR3 region has 15 residues. In germline, CDR1 is LGHDT, CDR2 YNNKEL (reference sequence). V trimming: 0 bases; J trimming: 7 bases; junction bases outside the gene matches: 7. CDR3 sequence reads: CASSQDQGAFSGYTF. DNA of the CDR3: TGTGCCAGCAGCCAAGATCAGGGGGCGTTTTCTGGCTACACCTTC.

The chain recombines TRBV30 with TRBJ1-5; maybe TRBD1 (6 bases). Germline-derived CDR1 and CDR2 are GTSNPN and SVGIG (reference sequence). Trimming shortened V by 2 bases and J by 2 bases, and 10 bases separated the two germline ends. The CDR3 length is 14 residues. The CDR3 spells CAWSQGIGNQPQHF. CDR3 in DNA: TGTGCCTGGAGTCAGGGGATAGGCAATCAGCCCCAGCATTTT.

V usage is TRBV30 and J usage is TRBJ1-1; no firm D call. There are 13 residues in the CDR3. From germline, CDR1 is GTSNPN and CDR2 SVGIG (reference sequence). The V gene lost 0 bases and the J gene lost 4 bases, with 9 bases spanning the gap. DNA of the CDR3: TGTGCCTGGAGTGTACGAGGAGTCACTGAAGCTTTCTTT. Translation: CAWSVRGVTEAFF. Complete variable domain (other parts from reference TRBV30 and TRBJ1-1): SQTIHQWPATLVQPVGSPLSLECTVEGTSNPNLYWYRQAAGRGLQLLFYSVGIGQISSEVPQNLSASRPQDRQFILSSKKLLLSDSGFYLCAWSVRGVTEAFFGQGTRLTVV.

The J gene is TRBJ1-5, the V gene TRBV2; perhaps TRBD1 as D (5 bases). Trimming cost V 6 bases and J 0 bases, with 15 bases left between them. This CDR3 has 16 amino acids. CDR1 is SNHLY, CDR2 FYNNEI, per germline. The CDR3 region is CASRGRTRNSNQPQHF. The CDR3 DNA reads TGTGCCAGCAGGGGAAGGACAAGAAATAGCAATCAGCCCCAGCATTTT.

V gene TRBV18 combines with J gene TRBJ1-2, with 8 bases aligning to TRBD1. The V gene's germline CDR1 is KGHSH and CDR2 LQKENI. This CDR3 has 14 residues. The ends lost 5 bases at V and 2 bases at J; junction bases unmatched: 4. CDR3 sequence: CASSITGGNYGYTF. In DNA form, the CDR3 reads TGTGCCAGCTCAATTACAGGGGGGAACTATGGCTACACCTTC. The whole variable domain, remainder taken from reference TRBV18 and TRBJ1-2, is NAGVMQNPRHLVRRRGQEARLRCSPMKGHSHVYWYRQLPEEGLKFMVYLQKENIIDESGMPKERFSAEFPKEGPSILRIQQVVRGDSAAYFCASSITGGNYGYTFGSGTRLTVV.

This clone was recorded only once. The V gene is TRBV18, the J gene TRBJ2-2, with 7 bases identical to TRBD1. Germline values: CDR1 KGHSH, CDR2 LQKENI. The ends lost 8 bases at V and 0 bases at J; junction bases unmatched: 9. The CDR3 runs 16 residues. The CDR3: CASPRDRTTNTGELFF. The CDR3 DNA follows: TGTGCCAGCCCGAGGGACAGAACCACGAACACCGGGGAGCTGTTTTTT.

This clone was picked up one time. This chain connects TRBV6-1 to TRBJ1-1, with no clear D. The length of the CDR3 is 14 residues. The ends were cut back, 3 bases at V and 8 bases at J, with 16 bases in the middle. Germline loops: CDR1 MNHNS, CDR2 SASEGT. CDR3 bases: TGTGCCAGCAGTGATCGGGTGGCTCCTCGAGAAGCTTTCTTT. Its translation: CASSDRVAPREAFF.

The gene calls are TRBV28 and TRBJ1-2, with 9 nucleotides matching TRBD1. The ends lost 5 bases at V and 0 bases at J; junction bases unmatched: 1. From germline, CDR1 is MDHEN and CDR2 SYDVKM. This CDR3 has 14 amino acids. The CDR3 DNA reads as TGTGCCAGCAGTCGGACAGGGGCTAACTATGGCTACACCTTC. Translation gives CASSRTGANYGYTF.